The rows below give T cell receptor beta chains drawn from one sample of a study of CD8+CD57+ T cells in acquired aplastic anemia. TCRdb recomputed calls from the reads with MiXCR, one row per CDR3 protein. This sample has some 150,000 distinct CDR3 sequences, with over 70% found just once. The sample consisted of sorted CD4+, CD8+, or CD8+CD57+ T cells (not recorded which) from PBMCs. The receptor source for this set is a human donor with aplastic anemia. The CDR3 runs from the conserved cysteine through the conserved F or W. The D gene is left open where the match is weak. Some rows have no size entry. The others give once, few or many, or a class for an expanded clone.

cdr3_nt: TGTGCCACCAGCAGTGGGACTAGCGGGAACACCGGGGAGCTGTTTTTT
cdr3_aa: CATSSGTSGNTGELFF
d_call: TRBD2
v_call: TRBV15
clone_size: -
j_call: TRBJ2-2

cdr3_nt: TGCAGTGCTAGAGCCGGGACCTTAAATGAGCAGTTCTTC
cdr3_aa: CSARAGTLNEQFF
d_call: -
v_call: TRBV20-1
clone_size: few
j_call: TRBJ2-1

cdr3_nt: TGTGCCAGCAGTCCGGGACTAGCCTTCCCCGGGGAGCTGTTTTTT
cdr3_aa: CASSPGLAFPGELFF
d_call: TRBD2
v_call: TRBV2
clone_size: -
j_call: TRBJ2-2

cdr3_nt: TGCAGTGCTAGGGCGGGGGGGCAATACAATGAGCAGTTCTTC
cdr3_aa: CSARAGGQYNEQFF
d_call: TRBD2
v_call: TRBV20-1
clone_size: few
j_call: TRBJ2-1

cdr3_nt: TGTGCCATCAGTTCGGAAGATTCTACTGAAGCTTTCTTT
cdr3_aa: CAISSEDSTEAFF
d_call: -
v_call: TRBV10-3
clone_size: once
j_call: TRBJ1-1

cdr3_nt: TGTGCCAGCAGCTCCCTGGGACTAGCGAACCAAGAGACCCAGTACTTC
cdr3_aa: CASSSLGLANQETQYF
d_call: TRBD2
v_call: TRBV7-6
clone_size: -
j_call: TRBJ2-5

cdr3_nt: TGCAGTGCTAGCTCACGAGAGGGGAACTATGGCTACACCTTC
cdr3_aa: CSASSREGNYGYTF
d_call: -
v_call: TRBV20-1
clone_size: -
j_call: TRBJ1-2

cdr3_nt: TGCGCCAGCAGCCTAGAAACAGGGCGCGAAGCTTTCTTT
cdr3_aa: CASSLETGREAFF
d_call: -
v_call: TRBV4-1
clone_size: -
j_call: TRBJ1-1

cdr3_nt: TGTGCCAGTAGTATAGGAATCCAGGGGGGGACGGTCCAGTACTTC
cdr3_aa: CASSIGIQGGTVQYF
d_call: -
v_call: TRBV19
clone_size: few
j_call: TRBJ2-5

cdr3_nt: TGTGCCATCAGCCACCCCCCCATCGGTCTGGGGGATACGCAGTATTTT
cdr3_aa: CAISHPPIGLGDTQYF
d_call: -
v_call: TRBV10-3
clone_size: once
j_call: TRBJ2-3

cdr3_nt: TGTGCCAGCAGCCAAAGGGTGGGCGGGGGGACGCAAGAGACCCAGTACTTC
cdr3_aa: CASSQRVGGGTQETQYF
d_call: TRBD2
v_call: TRBV3-1
clone_size: -
j_call: TRBJ2-5

cdr3_nt: TGTGCCAGCGCCATCCCGGACTTCCCCTCCTATGGCTACACCTTC
cdr3_aa: CASAIPDFPSYGYTF
d_call: -
v_call: TRBV2
clone_size: -
j_call: TRBJ1-2

cdr3_nt: TGCGCCAGCAGCCCCGGGACTACCTCCTACAATGAGCAGTTCTTC
cdr3_aa: CASSPGTTSYNEQFF
d_call: TRBD2
v_call: TRBV10-2
clone_size: -
j_call: TRBJ2-1

cdr3_nt: TGCAGTGCTAGAGATATAGGGATCGAGCAGTACTTC
cdr3_aa: CSARDIGIEQYF
d_call: -
v_call: TRBV20-1
clone_size: -
j_call: TRBJ2-7

cdr3_nt: TGCAGTGCCCTAGGGGCGGGGGGGCGGAATGAGCAGTTCTTC
cdr3_aa: CSALGAGGRNEQFF
d_call: TRBD2
v_call: TRBV20-1
clone_size: few
j_call: TRBJ2-1

cdr3_nt: TGCAGTGCTAGACCAACTAGCTCTGGGGCCAACGTCCTGACTTTC
cdr3_aa: CSARPTSSGANVLTF
d_call: -
v_call: TRBV20-1
clone_size: -
j_call: TRBJ2-6

cdr3_nt: TGTGCCAGCAGCGTAACTCCGGGCCTCTACTATGGCTACACCTTC
cdr3_aa: CASSVTPGLYYGYTF
d_call: -
v_call: TRBV7-3
clone_size: -
j_call: TRBJ1-2

cdr3_nt: TGTGCCAGCAGCGCCTCCTCAACTGAAGCTTTCTTT
cdr3_aa: CASSASSTEAFF
d_call: -
v_call: TRBV9
clone_size: -
j_call: TRBJ1-1

cdr3_nt: TGTGCCAGCAGCTTGGTCAACAGAGCTTTCTTT
cdr3_aa: CASSLVNRAFF
d_call: -
v_call: TRBV7-2
clone_size: -
j_call: TRBJ1-1

cdr3_nt: TGTGCCAGCAGCCTGACTAGCGGGGGGGCGAGAGATACGCAGTATTTT
cdr3_aa: CASSLTSGGARDTQYF
d_call: TRBD2
v_call: TRBV7-9
clone_size: -
j_call: TRBJ2-3

cdr3_nt: TGCGCCAGCAGGCGGGACCCGCTGACTGAAGCTTTCTTT
cdr3_aa: CASRRDPLTEAFF
d_call: -
v_call: TRBV5-5
clone_size: -
j_call: TRBJ1-1

cdr3_nt: TGTGCCAGCAGCCCCCTATCTGCACAGGGCGCCTACGAGCAGTACTTC
cdr3_aa: CASSPLSAQGAYEQYF
d_call: -
v_call: TRBV7-6
clone_size: -
j_call: TRBJ2-7

cdr3_nt: TGTGCCATCAGTGAGAGTGGACAGCCCCAGCATTTT
cdr3_aa: CAISESGQPQHF
d_call: -
v_call: TRBV10-3
clone_size: once
j_call: TRBJ1-5

cdr3_nt: TGTGCCAGCAGTGAACAGGCCCAAGAGACCCAGTACTTC
cdr3_aa: CASSEQAQETQYF
d_call: -
v_call: TRBV6-4
clone_size: -
j_call: TRBJ2-5

cdr3_nt: TGTGCCAGCAGTTACTCGTCCGGGACAGGGAACACCATATATTTT
cdr3_aa: CASSYSSGTGNTIYF
d_call: TRBD1
v_call: TRBV2
clone_size: -
j_call: TRBJ1-3

cdr3_nt: TGTGCCAGCAGCTTAACGGCGGGGCGGGCTGGGGAGCTGTTTTTT
cdr3_aa: CASSLTAGRAGELFF
d_call: -
v_call: TRBV7-3
clone_size: -
j_call: TRBJ2-2

cdr3_nt: TGTGCCAGCAGCTCGGGGGAGGGCAATCAGCCCCAGCATTTT
cdr3_aa: CASSSGEGNQPQHF
d_call: -
v_call: TRBV5-6
clone_size: -
j_call: TRBJ1-5

cdr3_nt: TGCAGTGCCACCCTAGCGGGAGCCTACAATGAGCAGTTCTTC
cdr3_aa: CSATLAGAYNEQFF
d_call: TRBD2
v_call: TRBV20-1
clone_size: few
j_call: TRBJ2-1

cdr3_nt: TGTGCCAGCAGTGCCGAGGCAGGGAACTATGGCTACACCTTC
cdr3_aa: CASSAEAGNYGYTF
d_call: -
v_call: TRBV7-9
clone_size: -
j_call: TRBJ1-2

cdr3_nt: TGTGCCAGTAGTTATCAGGGAAATCAGCCCCAGCATTTT
cdr3_aa: CASSYQGNQPQHF
d_call: -
v_call: TRBV19
clone_size: -
j_call: TRBJ1-5

cdr3_nt: TGTGCCAGTAGTATAGATCTATCCCGGGACACCACCAACTATGGCTACACCTTC
cdr3_aa: CASSIDLSRDTTNYGYTF
d_call: -
v_call: TRBV19
clone_size: -
j_call: TRBJ1-2

cdr3_nt: TGTGCCAGCAGCTTGGCCGTTAATCAGCCCCAGCATTTT
cdr3_aa: CASSLAVNQPQHF
d_call: -
v_call: TRBV7-9
clone_size: -
j_call: TRBJ1-5

cdr3_nt: TGTGCCAGCAAGTCAGGAGGGGAAAAAGGTCTTGGCTATGGCTACACCTTC
cdr3_aa: CASKSGGEKGLGYGYTF
d_call: -
v_call: TRBV6-6
clone_size: -
j_call: TRBJ1-2

cdr3_nt: TGTGCCAGCAGCTTGGACGGGGCCTATGGCTACACCTTC
cdr3_aa: CASSLDGAYGYTF
d_call: -
v_call: TRBV5-4
clone_size: -
j_call: TRBJ1-2

cdr3_nt: TGTGCCAGCAGCTTATTGGCTAGCGGGAAGGGAGATACGCAGTATTTT
cdr3_aa: CASSLLASGKGDTQYF
d_call: TRBD2
v_call: TRBV7-6
clone_size: -
j_call: TRBJ2-3

cdr3_nt: TGCGCCAGCAGTGCGTCGGAAAGGGCGGGCCATGGCTACACCTTC
cdr3_aa: CASSASERAGHGYTF
d_call: -
v_call: TRBV10-2
clone_size: -
j_call: TRBJ1-2

cdr3_nt: TGCGCCAGCAGTGGGGCAAGGGAGGCCGGGGAGCTGTTTTTT
cdr3_aa: CASSGAREAGELFF
d_call: -
v_call: TRBV10-2
clone_size: -
j_call: TRBJ2-2

cdr3_nt: TGTGCCATCAGTGCCCCACTAGGGGAGAACACCGGGGAGCTGTTTTTT
cdr3_aa: CAISAPLGENTGELFF
d_call: -
v_call: TRBV10-3
clone_size: -
j_call: TRBJ2-2

cdr3_nt: TGTGCCAGCAGCTCCAGGAGGGGCAGGGAATATAATTCACCCCTCCACTTT
cdr3_aa: CASSSRRGREYNSPLHF
d_call: -
v_call: TRBV3-1
clone_size: once
j_call: TRBJ1-6

cdr3_nt: TGCAGTGCCTCGGTGGCGAGGGAAGGTTCACCCCTCCACTTT
cdr3_aa: CSASVAREGSPLHF
d_call: -
v_call: TRBV20-1
clone_size: few
j_call: TRBJ1-6

cdr3_nt: TGCAGCGTTGAGGGCGTTTCGAGCTCCTACGAGCAGTACTTC
cdr3_aa: CSVEGVSSSYEQYF
d_call: -
v_call: TRBV29-1
clone_size: -
j_call: TRBJ2-7

cdr3_nt: TGCAGCGTTGGGGACACCACTAACTATGGCTACACCTTC
cdr3_aa: CSVGDTTNYGYTF
d_call: -
v_call: TRBV29-1
clone_size: -
j_call: TRBJ1-2

cdr3_nt: TGTGCCAGCAGCTTTAGACAGCGAGAGACCCAGTACTTC
cdr3_aa: CASSFRQRETQYF
d_call: -
v_call: TRBV7-4
clone_size: -
j_call: TRBJ2-5

cdr3_nt: TGTGCCAGCAGTTTCGCCTTCTCAGACTACACCTTC
cdr3_aa: CASSFAFSDYTF
d_call: -
v_call: TRBV6-2/TRBV6-3
clone_size: -
j_call: TRBJ1-2

cdr3_nt: TGCGCCAGCAGTGGACCCGGGACATCCAGCTCTGGGGCCAACGTCCTGACTTTC
cdr3_aa: CASSGPGTSSSGANVLTF
d_call: -
v_call: TRBV10-1
clone_size: many
j_call: TRBJ2-6

cdr3_nt: TGCAGTGCTAGAGTTAGCACAGATACGCAGTATTTT
cdr3_aa: CSARVSTDTQYF
d_call: -
v_call: TRBV20-1
clone_size: -
j_call: TRBJ2-3

cdr3_nt: TGTGCCAGCAGCTTAGGGGACAGGGGTGACTATGGCTACACCTTC
cdr3_aa: CASSLGDRGDYGYTF
d_call: TRBD1
v_call: TRBV7-6
clone_size: few
j_call: TRBJ1-2

cdr3_nt: TGTGCCAGTAGTATTGGACAGGGGGCACACTACGAGCAGTACTTC
cdr3_aa: CASSIGQGAHYEQYF
d_call: TRBD1
v_call: TRBV19
clone_size: -
j_call: TRBJ2-7

cdr3_nt: TGCAGTGCTATTAACACCTTTAAGTATGGCTACACCTTC
cdr3_aa: CSAINTFKYGYTF
d_call: -
v_call: TRBV20-1
clone_size: many
j_call: TRBJ1-2

cdr3_nt: TGTGCCAGCAGCCTCCGGACTAGCGGCCAAGAGACCCAGTACTTC
cdr3_aa: CASSLRTSGQETQYF
d_call: TRBD2
v_call: TRBV7-9
clone_size: once
j_call: TRBJ2-5

cdr3_nt: TGTGCCAGCTCACCACTCCCGGGGACAGGGAACGAGCAGTACTTC
cdr3_aa: CASSPLPGTGNEQYF
d_call: TRBD1
v_call: TRBV18
clone_size: -
j_call: TRBJ2-7

cdr3_nt: TGTGCCAGCAGCTTAGGGTTCTACGAGCAGTACTTC
cdr3_aa: CASSLGFYEQYF
d_call: -
v_call: TRBV7-8
clone_size: few
j_call: TRBJ2-7